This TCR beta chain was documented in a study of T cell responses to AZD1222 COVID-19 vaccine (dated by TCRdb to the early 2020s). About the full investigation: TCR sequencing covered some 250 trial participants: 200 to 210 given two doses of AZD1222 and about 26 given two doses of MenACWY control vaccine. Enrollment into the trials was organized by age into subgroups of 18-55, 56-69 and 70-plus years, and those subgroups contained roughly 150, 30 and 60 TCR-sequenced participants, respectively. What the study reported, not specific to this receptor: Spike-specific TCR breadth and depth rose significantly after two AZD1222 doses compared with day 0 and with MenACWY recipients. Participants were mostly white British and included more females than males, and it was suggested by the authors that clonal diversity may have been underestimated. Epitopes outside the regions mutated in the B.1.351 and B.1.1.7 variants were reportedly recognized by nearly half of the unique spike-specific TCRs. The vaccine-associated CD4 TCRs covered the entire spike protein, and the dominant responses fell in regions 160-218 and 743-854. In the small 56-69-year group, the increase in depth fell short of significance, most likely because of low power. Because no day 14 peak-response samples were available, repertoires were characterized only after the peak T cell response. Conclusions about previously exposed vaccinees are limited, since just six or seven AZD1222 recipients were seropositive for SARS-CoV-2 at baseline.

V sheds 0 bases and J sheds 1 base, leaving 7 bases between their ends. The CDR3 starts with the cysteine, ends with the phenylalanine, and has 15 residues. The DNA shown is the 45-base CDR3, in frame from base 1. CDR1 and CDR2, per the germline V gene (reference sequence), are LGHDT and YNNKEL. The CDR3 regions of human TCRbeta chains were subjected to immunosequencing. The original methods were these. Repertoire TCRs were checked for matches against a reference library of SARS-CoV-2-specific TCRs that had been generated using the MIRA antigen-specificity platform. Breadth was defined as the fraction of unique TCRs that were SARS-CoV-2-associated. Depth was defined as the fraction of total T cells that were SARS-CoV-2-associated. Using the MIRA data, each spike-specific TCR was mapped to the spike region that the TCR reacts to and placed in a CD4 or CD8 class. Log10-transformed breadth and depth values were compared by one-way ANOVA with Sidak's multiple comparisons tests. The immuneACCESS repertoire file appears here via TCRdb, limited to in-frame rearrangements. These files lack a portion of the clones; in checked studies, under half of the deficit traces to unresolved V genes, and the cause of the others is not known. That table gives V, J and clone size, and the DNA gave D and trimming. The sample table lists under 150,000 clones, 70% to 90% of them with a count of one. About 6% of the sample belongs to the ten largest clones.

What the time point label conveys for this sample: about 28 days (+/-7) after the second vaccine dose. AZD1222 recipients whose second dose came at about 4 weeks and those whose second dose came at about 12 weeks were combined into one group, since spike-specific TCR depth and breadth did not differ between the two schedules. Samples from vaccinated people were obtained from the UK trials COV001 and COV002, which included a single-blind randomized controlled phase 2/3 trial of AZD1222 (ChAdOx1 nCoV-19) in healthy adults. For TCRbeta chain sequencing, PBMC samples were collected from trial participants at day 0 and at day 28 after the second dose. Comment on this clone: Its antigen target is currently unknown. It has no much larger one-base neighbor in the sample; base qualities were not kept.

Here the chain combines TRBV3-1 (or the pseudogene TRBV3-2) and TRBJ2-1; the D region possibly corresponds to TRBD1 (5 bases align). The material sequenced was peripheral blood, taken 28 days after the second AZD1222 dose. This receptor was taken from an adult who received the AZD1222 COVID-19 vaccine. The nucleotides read TGTGCCAGCAGCCAAGAGGCAGGGTCCTACAATGAGCAGTTCTTC. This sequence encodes CASSQEAGSYNEQFF.